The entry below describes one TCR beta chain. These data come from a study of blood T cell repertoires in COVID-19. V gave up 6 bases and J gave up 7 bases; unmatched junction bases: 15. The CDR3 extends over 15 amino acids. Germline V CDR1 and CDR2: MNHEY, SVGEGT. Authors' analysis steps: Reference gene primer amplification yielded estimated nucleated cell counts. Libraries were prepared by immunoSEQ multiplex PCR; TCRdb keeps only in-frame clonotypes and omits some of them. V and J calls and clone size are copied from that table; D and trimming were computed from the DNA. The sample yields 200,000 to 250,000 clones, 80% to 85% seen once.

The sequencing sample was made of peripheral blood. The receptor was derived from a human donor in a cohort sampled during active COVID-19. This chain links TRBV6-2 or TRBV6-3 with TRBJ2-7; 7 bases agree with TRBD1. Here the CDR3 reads CASSIPGQWPWEQYF. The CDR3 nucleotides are TGTGCCAGCAGCATTCCGGGACAGTGGCCTTGGGAGCAGTACTTC.